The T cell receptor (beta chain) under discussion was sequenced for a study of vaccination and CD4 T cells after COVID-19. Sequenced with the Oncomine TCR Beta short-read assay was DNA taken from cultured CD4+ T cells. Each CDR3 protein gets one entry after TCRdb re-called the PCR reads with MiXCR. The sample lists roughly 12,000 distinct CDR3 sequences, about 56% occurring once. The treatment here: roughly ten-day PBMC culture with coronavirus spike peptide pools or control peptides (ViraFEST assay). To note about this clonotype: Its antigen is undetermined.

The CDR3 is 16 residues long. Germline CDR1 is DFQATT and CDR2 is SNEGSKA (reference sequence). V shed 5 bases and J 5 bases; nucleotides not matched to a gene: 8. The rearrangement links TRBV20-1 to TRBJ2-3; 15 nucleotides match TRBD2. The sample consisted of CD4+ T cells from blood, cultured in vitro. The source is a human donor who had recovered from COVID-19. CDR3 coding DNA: TGCAGTGCTGAGGGACTAGCGGGAGGTTGGGGAGATACGCAGTATTTT. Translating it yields CSAEGLAGGWGDTQYF.